This is a list of T cell receptor beta chains from one sample in a study of T cells in Graves' hyperthyroidism and ophthalmopathy. MiXCR was run by TCRdb on the multiplex PCR reads, yielding one entry per CDR3 protein. This table has hundreds of thousands of distinct CDR3 sequences, about two fifths appearing once. Sequenced input: blood. The receptor source for this set is a man between 18 and 29 years old with Graves' hyperthyroidism. Each CDR3 is given with its conserved first and last residue. Each record gives: clone size, V gene, J gene, D gene, CDR3 DNA, CDR3 protein. The D gene is left open where the match is weak. Clone size is given for some rows only: seen once, a few or many times, or a class if the clone is expanded.

many,TRBV6-6,TRBJ2-7,TRBD1,TGTGCCAGCGAAGGACAGGCCCACGAGCAGTACTTC,CASEGQAHEQYF
many,TRBV29-1,TRBJ2-5,-,TGCAGCGTTTCATCGGGGGAGACCCAGTACTTC,CSVSSGETQYF
-,TRBV2,TRBJ2-5,-,TGTGCCAGCATCGTGGGGGCTATGCGGGGGGAGACCCAGTACTTC,CASIVGAMRGETQYF
many,TRBV2,TRBJ2-2,-,TGTGCCAGCAGTGGGGGGGACACCGGGGAGCTGTTTTTT,CASSGGDTGELFF
few,TRBV11-2,TRBJ2-5,-,TGTGCCAGCAGCTTCTTAGGCCACCAAGAGACCCAGTACTTC,CASSFLGHQETQYF
few,TRBV19,TRBJ2-7,-,TGTGCCAGTAGTATAAGGCGGGAACCCTACGAGCAGTACTTC,CASSIRREPYEQYF
-,TRBV2,TRBJ2-4,-,TGTGCCAGCGGGACTCCCATTATACAGTACTTC,CASGTPIIQYF
many,TRBV29-1,TRBJ1-5,-,TGCAGCGTTGAATCAGACCAACCCAATCAGCCCCAGCATTTT,CSVESDQPNQPQHF
-,TRBV20-1,TRBJ1-5,-,TGCAGTGCCGGGAGGGAGGGTTATAGCAATCAGCCCCAGCATTTT,CSAGREGYSNQPQHF
-,TRBV11-3,TRBJ1-5,-,TGTGCCAGCAGTCGATTTGAGGACCGGGGTCATCAGCCCCAGCATTTT,CASSRFEDRGHQPQHF
many,TRBV2,TRBJ2-2,-,TGTGCCAGCAGGGACGGGAGCGCGAACACCGGGGAGCTGTTTTTT,CASRDGSANTGELFF